This T cell receptor (beta chain) was documented in a study of OX40 agonist ivuxolimab in advanced cancers. At the level of the study: From about 20 to 79 years was the age range, with a mean of roughly 64 years, and over 70% were male. Findings and limits, study-wide: At 0.1 to 3.0 mg/kg, clonal expansion of CD4+ and CD8+ blood T cells had occurred by week 6.

In regard to this clone: Its antigen remains unidentified. One end of the junction does not line up with germline, which may come from a read error.

Measured with immunoSEQ multiplex PCR; TCRdb has only the in-frame clones, and not every one. The sample contains approximately 15,000 clones, around nine tenths of which appear only once. Germline assignment: CDR1 MRHNA and CDR2 SNTAGT. The CDR3 runs 15 residues. The genes are TRBV6-4 and TRBJ1-1; 7 bases fit TRBD1. Sequencing used CD4+ or CD8+ T cells sorted from blood, obtained in a trial of the OX40 agonist ivuxolimab. The sequence came from an adult with an advanced solid tumor such as melanoma, head and neck, liver or kidney cancer. CDR3 sequence (DNA): TGTGCGAGCAGGGATGGGAACAGGGGAGACACTGAAGCTTTCTTT. This gives the protein CASRDGNRGDTEAFF.